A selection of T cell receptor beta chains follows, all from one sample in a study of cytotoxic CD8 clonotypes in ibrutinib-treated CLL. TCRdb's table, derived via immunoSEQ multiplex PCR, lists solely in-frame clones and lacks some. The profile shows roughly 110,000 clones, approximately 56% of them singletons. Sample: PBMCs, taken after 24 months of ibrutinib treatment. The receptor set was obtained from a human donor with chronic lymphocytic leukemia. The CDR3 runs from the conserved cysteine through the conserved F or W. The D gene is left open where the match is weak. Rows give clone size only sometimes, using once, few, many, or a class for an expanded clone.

CASSVVRDGELFF TGTGCCAGCAGCGTAGTGAGGGACGGGGAGCTGTTTTTT - TRBV9 13 - TRBJ2-2
CASALEEGAPLHF TGTGCCAGCGCCCTCGAAGAAGGGGCACCCCTCCACTTT few TRBV9 13 - TRBJ1-6
CASSWSASDEQFF TGTGCCAGCAGCTGGTCGGCGTCCGATGAGCAGTTCTTC - TRBV7-3 13 - TRBJ2-1
CSVRVDYEQYF TGCAGCGTAAGGGTCGACTACGAGCAGTACTTC few TRBV29-1 11 - TRBJ2-7
CASSPMRGPYNEQFF TGTGCCAGCAGCCCTATGAGGGGGCCCTACAATGAGCAGTTCTTC - TRBV11-1 15 TRBD1 TRBJ2-1
CATSYSGANVLTF TGTGCCACCTCATACTCTGGGGCCAACGTCCTGACTTTC - TRBV27 13 - TRBJ2-6
CASSRTGSTDTQYF TGTGCCAGCAGCCGGACAGGTAGCACAGATACGCAGTATTTT - TRBV11-3 14 TRBD1 TRBJ2-3
CASSLSGRYNEQFF TGTGCCAGCAGCTTGAGTGGACGGTACAATGAGCAGTTCTTC - TRBV5-4 14 - TRBJ2-1
CASSPSQQGADEQYF TGTGCCAGCTCACCATCTCAACAGGGGGCGGACGAGCAGTACTTC - TRBV18 15 TRBD1 TRBJ2-7
CASSLAGGFSGNTIYF TGCGCCAGCAGCTTGGCCGGGGGCTTCTCTGGAAACACCATATATTTT - TRBV5-1 16 - TRBJ1-3
CASSLYPGNQETQYF TGTGCCAGCAGTTTATACCCAGGGAACCAAGAGACCCAGTACTTC - TRBV28 15 - TRBJ2-5
CASSVVGTSGGEQYF TGTGCCAGCAGCGTAGTCGGGACTAGCGGGGGGGAGCAGTACTTC - TRBV9 15 TRBD2 TRBJ2-7
CASSGLYRNQPQHF TGTGCCAGCAGTGGCCTGTACAGAAATCAGCCCCAGCATTTT once TRBV2 14 - TRBJ1-5
CASSSTGQVNEQYF TGTGCCAGCAGCTCTACGGGACAGGTGAACGAGCAGTACTTC - TRBV6-5 14 TRBD1 TRBJ2-7
CASSEGQGQETQYF TGTGCCAGCAGCGAAGGACAGGGTCAAGAGACCCAGTACTTC - TRBV5-4 14 TRBD1 TRBJ2-5
CASSLVGGPYEQYF TGTGCCAGCAGTTTGGTCGGGGGCCCCTACGAGCAGTACTTC - TRBV27 14 - TRBJ2-7
CASGTVPYEQYF TGTGCCAGTGGGACGGTCCCCTACGAGCAGTACTTC once TRBV19 12 - TRBJ2-7
CASSPPGLENTEAFF TGTGCCAGCTCACCACCGGGACTCGAGAACACTGAAGCTTTCTTT - TRBV18 15 - TRBJ1-1
CASSDRLTGLLSYEQYF TGTGCCAGCTCAGACCGACTGACGGGTCTCCTTTCCTACGAGCAGTACTTC - TRBV18 17 - TRBJ2-7
CASSEAAGSPNQPQHF TGTGCCAGCAGTGAAGCGGCAGGGAGCCCGAATCAGCCCCAGCATTTT few TRBV6-1 16 - TRBJ1-5
CSVERFKKSVNTEAFF TGCAGCGTTGAGCGGTTCAAAAAGTCGGTGAACACTGAAGCTTTCTTT - TRBV29-1 16 - TRBJ1-1
CASSPSRGPSYNEQFF TGTGCCAGCTCACCATCCAGGGGGCCTTCCTACAATGAGCAGTTCTTC - TRBV18 16 TRBD1 TRBJ2-1
CASSFRGGGTGELFF TGTGCCAGCAGCTTTCGAGGGGGCGGAACCGGGGAGCTGTTTTTT few TRBV7-2 15 TRBD1 TRBJ2-2
CSVGEGSTDTQYF TGCAGCGTTGGGGAGGGGAGCACAGATACGCAGTATTTT few TRBV29-1 13 TRBD2 TRBJ2-3
CSAPQGAGYTF TGCAGTGCTCCCCAGGGGGCCGGCTACACCTTC few TRBV20-1 11 TRBD1 TRBJ1-2
CASSGQETNQPQHF TGTGCCAGCAGCGGACAGGAAACCAATCAGCCCCAGCATTTT - TRBV28 14 TRBD1 TRBJ1-5
CASRWAGRRGTEAFF TGTGCCAGCAGGTGGGCGGGCAGGCGAGGCACTGAAGCTTTCTTT once TRBV25-1 15 - TRBJ1-1
CASKGFREQYF TGTGCCTCCAAAGGGTTTCGGGAGCAGTACTTC - TRBV2 11 - TRBJ2-7
CASSQGGQETQYF TGCGCCAGCAGCCAGGGGGGCCAAGAGACCCAGTACTTC - TRBV4-1 13 - TRBJ2-5
CASSPEGYLYGYTF TGTGCCAGCAGCCCCGAAGGGTATCTTTATGGCTACACCTTC few TRBV4-2 14 - TRBJ1-2
CASSFRTSGEAKNIQYF TGTGCCAGCAGCTTCCGGACTAGCGGGGAAGCCAAAAACATTCAGTACTTC few TRBV4-2 17 TRBD2 TRBJ2-4
CASSETAGGRETQYF TGTGCCAGCAGTGAAACGGCGGGGGGGCGAGAGACCCAGTACTTC many TRBV2 15 TRBD2 TRBJ2-5
CASSLIGGARGNTEAFF TGTGCCAGCAGTCTTATAGGGGGCGCGAGGGGGAACACTGAAGCTTTCTTT - TRBV28 17 TRBD1 TRBJ1-1
CASSFPQQGAYNEQFF TGTGCCAGCAGCTTCCCCCAGCAGGGGGCCTACAATGAGCAGTTCTTC - TRBV11-2 16 TRBD1 TRBJ2-1
CASSITDTQYF TGTGCCAGTAGTATCACAGATACGCAGTATTTT - TRBV19 11 - TRBJ2-3
CASSSRDRHNEQFF TGTGCCAGCAGCTCCCGAGACAGACACAATGAGCAGTTCTTC - TRBV5-6 14 - TRBJ2-1
CASSLQGTNTDTQYF TGCGCCAGCAGCTTGCAGGGGACGAACACAGATACGCAGTATTTT - TRBV5-1 15 - TRBJ2-3
CASSSTQGQPRKQYF TGTGCCAGCAGCTCCACTCAGGGACAGCCGAGAAAGCAGTACTTC few TRBV7-3 15 TRBD1 TRBJ2-7
CAWTPGRGPYGYTF TGTGCCTGGACCCCGGGCAGGGGCCCCTATGGCTACACCTTC - TRBV30 14 - TRBJ1-2
CAWSTGGRSYEQYF TGTGCCTGGAGTACAGGGGGCCGGTCCTACGAGCAGTACTTC few TRBV30 14 TRBD1 TRBJ2-7
CASSLLGTDLSGNTIYF TGCGCCAGCAGCTTGTTAGGGACAGACCTCTCTGGAAACACCATATATTTT - TRBV5-1 17 TRBD1 TRBJ1-3
CASSQGGVRTEAFF TGTGCCAGCAGCCAGGGTGGCGTGAGGACTGAAGCTTTCTTT - TRBV11-3 14 - TRBJ1-1
CASSFSVAYGYTF TGTGCCAGCAGCTTCTCCGTAGCCTATGGCTACACCTTC few TRBV7-2 13 - TRBJ1-2
CASSDPGGPFNEQFF TGTGCCAGCAGTGACCCGGGGGGGCCGTTCAATGAGCAGTTCTTC - TRBV7-9 15 TRBD2 TRBJ2-1
CASSRHGTYEQYF TGTGCCAGCAGCCGTCATGGTACCTACGAGCAGTACTTC - TRBV5-6 13 - TRBJ2-7
CASSVEQTQYF TGTGCCAGCAGCGTCGAGCAGACCCAGTACTTC - TRBV5-6 11 - TRBJ2-5
CASRNRDSPFYGYTF TGTGCCAGCAGAAACCGGGACAGCCCCTTCTATGGCTACACCTTC few TRBV5-4 15 TRBD1 TRBJ1-2
CASSSVPGLGGQETQYF TGCGCCAGCAGCTCAGTTCCGGGATTGGGAGGCCAAGAGACCCAGTACTTC once TRBV5-1 17 - TRBJ2-5
CASSVKADTDTQYF TGTGCCAGCAGCGTCAAGGCAGACACAGATACGCAGTATTTT few TRBV9 14 - TRBJ2-3
CASSSRGSTTETQYF TGTGCCAGCAGCTCCCGGGGCTCTACGACGGAGACCCAGTACTTC - TRBV7-2 15 - TRBJ2-5
CASSLWTSDEQYF TGTGCCAGCAGCTTGTGGACTAGCGACGAGCAGTACTTC few TRBV11-1 13 TRBD2 TRBJ2-7
CASSPSDGTEAFF TGTGCCAGCTCACCGTCGGATGGCACTGAAGCTTTCTTT many TRBV18 13 - TRBJ1-1
CASSPLSGGARETQYF TGTGCCAGCAGTCCTCTTAGCGGGGGGGCAAGAGAGACCCAGTACTTC - TRBV28 16 TRBD2 TRBJ2-5
CASSYSRGGTGELFF TGTGCCAGCAGTTACTCGAGGGGTGGCACCGGGGAGCTGTTTTTT - TRBV6-5 15 - TRBJ2-2
CASSQDYWQGANNEQFF TGCGCCAGCAGCCAAGATTATTGGCAGGGGGCGAATAATGAGCAGTTCTTC - TRBV4-3 17 TRBD1 TRBJ2-1
CASSLSDSTQYF TGTGCCAGCAGCTTAAGCGACAGTACGCAGTATTTT - TRBV7-3 12 - TRBJ2-3
CSLANQETQYF TGCAGTTTAGCTAACCAAGAGACCCAGTACTTC - TRBV20-1 11 - TRBJ2-5
CASSLNGGLQETQYF TGTGCCAGCAGCTTAAACGGGGGCTTACAAGAGACCCAGTACTTC - TRBV11-3 15 - TRBJ2-5
CSVPDEWNNQETQYF TGCAGCGTTCCGGACGAATGGAACAACCAAGAGACCCAGTACTTC few TRBV29-1 15 - TRBJ2-5
CASSLRGSGGISDTQYF TGCGCCAGCAGCTTAAGGGGTAGCGGGGGGATCTCAGATACGCAGTATTTT - TRBV4-3 17 TRBD2 TRBJ2-3